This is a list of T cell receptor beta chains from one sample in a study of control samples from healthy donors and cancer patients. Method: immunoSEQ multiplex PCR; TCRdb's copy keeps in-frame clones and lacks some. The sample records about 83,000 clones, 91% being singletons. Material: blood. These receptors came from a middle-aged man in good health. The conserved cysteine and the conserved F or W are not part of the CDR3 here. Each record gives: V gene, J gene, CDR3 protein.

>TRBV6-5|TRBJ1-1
ASRPLPRIVAF
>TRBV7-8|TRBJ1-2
ASSSGQGRGYT
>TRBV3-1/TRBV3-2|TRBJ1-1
ASSQGRAGNTEAF
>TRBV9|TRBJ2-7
ASSVVAGAHEQY
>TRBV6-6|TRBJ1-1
ASSPAGYTEAF
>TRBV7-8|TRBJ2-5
ASSPNSGGAGETQY
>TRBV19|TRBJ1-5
ASSIRPWGNKNQPQH
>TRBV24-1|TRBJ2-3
ATRGLAGVDTQY
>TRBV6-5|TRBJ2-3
AVTGGLTDTQY
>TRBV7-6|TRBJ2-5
ASSSGTGSDWGWETQY
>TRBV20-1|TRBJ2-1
SARDDEQF
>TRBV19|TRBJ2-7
ATAFGLNYEQY
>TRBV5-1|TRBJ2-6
ASSLDTRDTSGANVLT
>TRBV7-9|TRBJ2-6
ASSLGPGLGGANVLT
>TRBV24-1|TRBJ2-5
ATSSTQVFQETQY
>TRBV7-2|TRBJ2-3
ASSFSRASDTQY
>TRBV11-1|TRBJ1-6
ASSLDRGLSPLH
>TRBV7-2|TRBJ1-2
ASSLAGSNYGYT
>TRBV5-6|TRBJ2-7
ASRDIGQGLDEQY
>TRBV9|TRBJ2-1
ASTYSDLGNEQF
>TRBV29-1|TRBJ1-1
SVLDREAF
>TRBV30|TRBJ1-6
AWTGPPSYSPLH
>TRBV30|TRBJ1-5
AWSEQGRQPQH
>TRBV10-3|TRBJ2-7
AIRDSGTGDYEQY
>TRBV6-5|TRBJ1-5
ASSSQGGGQPQH